A selection of T cell receptor beta chains follows, all from one sample in a study of T-cell memory formation after mild COVID-19. MiXCR, run by TCRdb on the 5' RACE reads, gives a single entry per CDR3 protein. This sample has a few hundred thousand distinct CDR3 sequences; over 11% occur once, and the top ten carry over 20%. Input material: PBMCs or a T cell subset sorted from them (not recorded which). The source of these receptors is a man younger than 30 who had mild COVID-19 (a few samples of this study predate the infection). Cell type and time point are not known. CDR3s leave out the opening cysteine and the closing phenylalanine or tryptophan. A D gene is named only where the DNA matches it firmly.

V gene	D gene	J gene	CDR3 protein
TRBV7-9	.	TRBJ1-4	ASSLRGGLGEKLF
TRBV12-3/TRBV12-4	.	TRBJ1-1	ASNLRGVGTEAF
TRBV5-1	.	TRBJ2-7	ASSLEYPTYEQY
TRBV7-2	.	TRBJ1-2	ASSLSTDGYT
TRBV7-2	.	TRBJ2-7	ASSLSFGAGENYEQY
TRBV20-1	.	TRBJ2-7	SARGAKEQY
TRBV4-1	.	TRBJ1-6	ASSPQPGDSPLH
TRBV24-1	.	TRBJ2-1	ATSDPGQSSYNEQF
TRBV11-2	.	TRBJ2-5	ASSLEQGGGETQY
TRBV30	.	TRBJ1-1	AWSVSVNTEAF
TRBV7-9	TRBD1	TRBJ2-3	ASSLDPGQGGADTQY
TRBV5-4	.	TRBJ1-2	ASSDRDTGGHGYT
TRBV7-2	.	TRBJ2-5	ASSLGLSETQY
TRBV4-1	.	TRBJ2-5	ASSQGGLETQY
TRBV9	TRBD1	TRBJ1-2	ASSNLIAGTGDTKNYGYT
TRBV20-1	TRBD1	TRBJ2-1	SASRDRPYNEQF
TRBV5-1	TRBD1	TRBJ1-2	ASSSGQGAPLGGYT
TRBV7-2	.	TRBJ1-2	ASRPGGLSLWT
TRBV9	TRBD1	TRBJ1-5	ASSATGDYQPQH
TRBV10-3	.	TRBJ1-2	AISGVGKHYGYT
TRBV18	.	TRBJ2-1	ASSPDRNNEQF
TRBV28	.	TRBJ1-5	ASNWENQPQH
TRBV4-3	.	TRBJ2-3	ASSQGSGLATNTQY
TRBV7-8	TRBD2	TRBJ2-2	ASSLGGSHTGELF
TRBV6-2/TRBV6-3	TRBD1	TRBJ1-2	ASSHGQGYGYT
TRBV7-2	.	TRBJ1-1	ASSHYPENTEAF
TRBV6-5	.	TRBJ1-2	ASSSFSARGNYGYT
TRBV7-2	.	TRBJ2-2	ASSSADVTPGELF
TRBV7-2	.	TRBJ1-2	ASSLGGGGYGYT
TRBV6-6	.	TRBJ1-2	ASSPGPRGYT
TRBV6-5	.	TRBJ2-7	ASSYTEQTGTYEQY
TRBV6-1	TRBD2	TRBJ2-1	ASSEGIAGGI
TRBV24-1	.	TRBJ2-3	ATSDSRSGVITDTQY
TRBV5-1	TRBD1	TRBJ1-6	ASSPSGQGRSPLH
TRBV25-1	.	TRBJ1-1	ASNRGMNTEAF
TRBV11-2	.	TRBJ1-6	ASTQTGVLLSPLH
TRBV20-1	.	TRBJ2-7	SASLDSSYEQY
TRBV5-1	.	TRBJ1-2	ASSLVSWSYGYT
TRBV20-1	.	TRBJ1-6	SARDLRGTYNSPLH
TRBV3-1	.	TRBJ2-2	ASTNTLSGELF
TRBV12-3/TRBV12-4	.	TRBJ1-6	ASSSQGGSPLH
TRBV4-1	.	TRBJ1-1	ASSLPGGDTEAF
TRBV5-1	.	TRBJ1-5	ASSLDGSNQPQH
TRBV5-1	TRBD1	TRBJ1-1	ASSLTGAGREAF
TRBV7-9	.	TRBJ2-5	ASSFAVRETQY